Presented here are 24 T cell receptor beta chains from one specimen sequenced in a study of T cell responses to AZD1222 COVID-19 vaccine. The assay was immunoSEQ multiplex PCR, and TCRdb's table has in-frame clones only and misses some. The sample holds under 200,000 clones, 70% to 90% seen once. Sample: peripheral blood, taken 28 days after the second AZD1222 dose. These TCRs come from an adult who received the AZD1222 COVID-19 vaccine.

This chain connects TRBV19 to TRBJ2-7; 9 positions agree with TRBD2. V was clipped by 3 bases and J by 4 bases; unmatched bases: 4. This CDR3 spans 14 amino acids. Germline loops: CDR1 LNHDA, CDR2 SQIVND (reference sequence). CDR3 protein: CASSMLAGRYEQYF. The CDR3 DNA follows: TGTGCCAGTAGTATGCTAGCGGGAAGGTACGAGCAGTACTTC.

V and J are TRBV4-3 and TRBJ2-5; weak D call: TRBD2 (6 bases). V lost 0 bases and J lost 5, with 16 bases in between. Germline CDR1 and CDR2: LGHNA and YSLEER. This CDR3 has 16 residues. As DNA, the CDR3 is TGCGCCAGCAGCCAAGAAGCCCCCAGACTAGTGGAGACCCAGTACTTC. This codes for CASSQEAPRLVETQYF.

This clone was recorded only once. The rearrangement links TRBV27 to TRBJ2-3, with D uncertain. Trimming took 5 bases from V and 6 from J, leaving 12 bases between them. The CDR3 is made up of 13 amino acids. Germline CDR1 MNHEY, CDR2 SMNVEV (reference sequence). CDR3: CASSLAHGDTQYF. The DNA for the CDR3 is TGTGCCAGCAGTCTGGCCCACGGGGATACGCAGTATTTT.

The CDR3 protein is CASSLRTSGRGEQFF. CDR3 sequence (DNA): TGTGCCAGCAGCCTCCGGACTAGCGGGAGGGGTGAGCAGTTCTTC. The gene calls are TRBV7-9 and TRBJ2-1, with 15 positions matching TRBD2. With 5 bases clipped from V and 9 bases from J, the junction kept 5 bases outside the gene matches. This CDR3 has 15 amino acids. CDR1 is SEHNR and CDR2 is FQNEAQ in the germline V gene (reference sequence).

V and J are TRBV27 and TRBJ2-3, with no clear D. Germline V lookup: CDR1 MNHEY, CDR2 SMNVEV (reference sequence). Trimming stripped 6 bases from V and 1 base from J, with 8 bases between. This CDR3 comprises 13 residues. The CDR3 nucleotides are TGTGCCAGCAGGTCGGACGGCACAGATACGCAGTATTTT. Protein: CASRSDGTDTQYF.

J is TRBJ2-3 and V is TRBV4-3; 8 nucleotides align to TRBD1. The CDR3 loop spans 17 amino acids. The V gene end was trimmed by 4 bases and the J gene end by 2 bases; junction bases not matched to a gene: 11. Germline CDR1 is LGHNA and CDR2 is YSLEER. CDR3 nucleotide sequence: TGCGCCAGCAGCCGAAGAAAGACAGGGGATTTCACAGATACGCAGTATTTT. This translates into CASSRRKTGDFTDTQYF.

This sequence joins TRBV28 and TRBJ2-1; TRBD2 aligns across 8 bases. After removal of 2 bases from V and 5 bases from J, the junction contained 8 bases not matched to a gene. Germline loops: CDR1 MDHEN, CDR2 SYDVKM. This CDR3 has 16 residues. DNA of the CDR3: TGTGCCAGCAGTTTAGGGGGAGCGGGAGCCCACAATGAGCAGTTCTTC. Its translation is CASSLGGAGAHNEQFF. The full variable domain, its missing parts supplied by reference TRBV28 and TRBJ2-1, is DVKVTQSSRYLVKRTGEKVFLECVQDMDHENMFWYRQDPGLGLRLIYFSYDVKMKEKGDIPEGYSVSREKKERFSLILESASTNQTSMYLCASSLGGAGAHNEQFFGPGTRLTVL.

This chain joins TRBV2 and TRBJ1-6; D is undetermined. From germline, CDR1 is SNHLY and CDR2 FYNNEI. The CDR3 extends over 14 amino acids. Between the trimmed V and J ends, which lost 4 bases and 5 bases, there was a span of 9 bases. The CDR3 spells CASSGTENNSPLHF. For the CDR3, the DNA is TGTGCCAGCAGTGGGACGGAAAATAATTCACCCCTCCACTTT.

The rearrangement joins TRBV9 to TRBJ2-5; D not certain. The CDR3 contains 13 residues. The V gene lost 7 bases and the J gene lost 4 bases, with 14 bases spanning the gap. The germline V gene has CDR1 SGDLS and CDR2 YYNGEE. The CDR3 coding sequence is TGTGCCAGCTCAGGAGTAACTGGAGAGACCCAGTACTTC. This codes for CASSGVTGETQYF.

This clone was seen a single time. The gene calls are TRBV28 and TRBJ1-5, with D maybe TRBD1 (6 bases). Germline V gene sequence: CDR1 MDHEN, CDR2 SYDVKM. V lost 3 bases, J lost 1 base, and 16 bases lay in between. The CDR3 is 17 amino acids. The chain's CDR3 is CASSFSRGALSNQPQHF. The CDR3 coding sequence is TGTGCCAGCAGTTTTAGTCGGGGGGCTCTCAGCAATCAGCCCCAGCATTTT.

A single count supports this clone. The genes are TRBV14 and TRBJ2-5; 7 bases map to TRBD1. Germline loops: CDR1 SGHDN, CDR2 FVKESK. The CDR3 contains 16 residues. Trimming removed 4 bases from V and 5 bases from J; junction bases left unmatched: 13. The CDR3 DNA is TGTGCCAGCAGCCCCCGAGACAGGGCTTACAGGGAGACCCAGTACTTC. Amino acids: CASSPRDRAYRETQYF. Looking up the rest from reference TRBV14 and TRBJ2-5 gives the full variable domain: EAGVTQFPSHSVIEKGQTVTLRCDPISGHDNLYWYRRVMGKEIKFLLHFVKESKQDESGMPNNRFLAERTGGTYSTLKVQPAELEDSGVYFCASSPRDRAYRETQYFGPGTRLLVL.

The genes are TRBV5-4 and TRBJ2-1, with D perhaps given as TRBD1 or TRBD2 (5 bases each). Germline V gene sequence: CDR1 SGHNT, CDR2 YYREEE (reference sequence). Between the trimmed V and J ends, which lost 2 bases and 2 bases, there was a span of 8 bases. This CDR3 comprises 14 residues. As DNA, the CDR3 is TGTGCCAGCAGCTTCTCGGGACCCTACAATGAGCAGTTCTTC. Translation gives CASSFSGPYNEQFF.

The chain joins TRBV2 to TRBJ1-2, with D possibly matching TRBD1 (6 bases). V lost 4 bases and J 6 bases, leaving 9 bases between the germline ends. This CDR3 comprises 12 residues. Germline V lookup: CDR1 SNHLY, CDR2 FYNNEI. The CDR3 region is CASSGAGDGYTF. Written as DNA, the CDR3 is TGTGCCAGCAGTGGGGCAGGGGATGGCTACACCTTC. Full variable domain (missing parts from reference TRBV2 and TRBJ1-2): EPEVTQTPSHQVTQMGQEVILRCVPISNHLYFYWYRQILGQKVEFLVSFYNNEISEKSEIFDDQFSVERPDGSNFTLKIRSTKLEDSAMYFCASSGAGDGYTFGSGTRLTVV.

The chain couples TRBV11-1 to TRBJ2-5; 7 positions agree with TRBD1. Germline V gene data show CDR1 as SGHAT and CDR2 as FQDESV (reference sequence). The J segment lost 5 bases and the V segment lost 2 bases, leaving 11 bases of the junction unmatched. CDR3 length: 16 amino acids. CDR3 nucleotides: TGTGCCAGCAGCTTATCGGGCAGGGGGAATGCGGAGACCCAGTACTTC. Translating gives CASSLSGRGNAETQYF.

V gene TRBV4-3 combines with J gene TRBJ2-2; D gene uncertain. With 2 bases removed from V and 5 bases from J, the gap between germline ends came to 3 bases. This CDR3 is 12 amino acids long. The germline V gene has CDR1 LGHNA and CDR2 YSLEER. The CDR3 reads CASSQFTGELFF. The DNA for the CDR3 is TGCGCCAGCAGCCAATTTACCGGGGAGCTGTTTTTT.

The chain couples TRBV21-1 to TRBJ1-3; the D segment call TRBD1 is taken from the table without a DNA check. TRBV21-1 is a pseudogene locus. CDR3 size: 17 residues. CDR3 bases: TGTGCCAGCATCAATTGTCAGGGGGCTTCCTGGGGAAACACCATATATTTT. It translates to CASINCQGASWGNTIYF.

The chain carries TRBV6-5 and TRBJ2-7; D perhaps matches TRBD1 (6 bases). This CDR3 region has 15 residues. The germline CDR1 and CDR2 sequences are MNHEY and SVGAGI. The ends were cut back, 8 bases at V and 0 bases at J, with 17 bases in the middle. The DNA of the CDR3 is TGTGCCAGCGCGCCCGGTACAGGGCTCTCCTACGAGCAGTACTTC. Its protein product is CASAPGTGLSYEQYF.

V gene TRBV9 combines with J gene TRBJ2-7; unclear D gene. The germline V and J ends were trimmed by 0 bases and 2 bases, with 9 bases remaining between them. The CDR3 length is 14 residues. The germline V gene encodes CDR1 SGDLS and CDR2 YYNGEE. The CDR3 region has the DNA TGTGCCAGCAGCGTAGGGTGGGTGGCCTACGAGCAGTACTTC. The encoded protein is CASSVGWVAYEQYF.

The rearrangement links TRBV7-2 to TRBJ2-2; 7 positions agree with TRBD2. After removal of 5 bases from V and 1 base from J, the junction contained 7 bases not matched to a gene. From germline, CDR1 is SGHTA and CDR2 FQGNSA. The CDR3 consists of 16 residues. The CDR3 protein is CASSPFSGGNTGELFF. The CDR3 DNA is TGTGCCAGCAGCCCATTCTCGGGAGGGAACACCGGGGAGCTGTTTTTT.

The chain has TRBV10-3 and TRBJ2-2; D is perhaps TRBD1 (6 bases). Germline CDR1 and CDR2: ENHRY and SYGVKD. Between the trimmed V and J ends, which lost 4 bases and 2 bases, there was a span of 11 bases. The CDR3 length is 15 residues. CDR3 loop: CAISGRGGNTGELFF. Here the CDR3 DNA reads TGTGCCATCAGTGGCAGGGGTGGAAACACCGGGGAGCTGTTTTTT.

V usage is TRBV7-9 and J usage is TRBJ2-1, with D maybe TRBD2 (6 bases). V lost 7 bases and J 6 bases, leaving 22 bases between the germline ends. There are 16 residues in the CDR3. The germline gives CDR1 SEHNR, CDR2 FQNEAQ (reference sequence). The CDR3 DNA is TGTGCCAGCACGGGGGTGGAGGGAGCAATTAGCAATGAGCAGTTCTTC. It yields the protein CASTGVEGAISNEQFF. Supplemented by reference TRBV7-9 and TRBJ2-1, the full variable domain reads DTGVSQNPRHKITKRGQNVTFRCDPISEHNRLYWYRQTLGQGPEFLTYFQNEAQLEKSRLLSDRFSAERPKGSFSTLEIQRTEQGDSAMYLCASTGVEGAISNEQFFGPGTRLTVL.

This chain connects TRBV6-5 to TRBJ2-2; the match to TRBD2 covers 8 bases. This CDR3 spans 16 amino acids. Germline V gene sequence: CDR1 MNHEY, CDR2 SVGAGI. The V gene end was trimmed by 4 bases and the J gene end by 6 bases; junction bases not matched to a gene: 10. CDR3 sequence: CASSFQAGAGAGELFF. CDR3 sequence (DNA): TGTGCCAGCAGTTTCCAAGCGGGAGCGGGGGCCGGGGAGCTGTTTTTT.

The CDR3 is CATSDSGREDPDTQYF. For the CDR3, the DNA is TGTGCCACCAGTGATTCGGGGCGGGAGGACCCAGATACGCAGTATTTT. This sequence joins TRBV24-1 and TRBJ2-3; 8 positions agree with TRBD2. After removal of 2 bases from V and 4 bases from J, the junction contained 7 bases not matched to a gene. CDR3 length: 16 amino acids. CDR1 KGHDR and CDR2 SFDVKD come from the germline V gene.

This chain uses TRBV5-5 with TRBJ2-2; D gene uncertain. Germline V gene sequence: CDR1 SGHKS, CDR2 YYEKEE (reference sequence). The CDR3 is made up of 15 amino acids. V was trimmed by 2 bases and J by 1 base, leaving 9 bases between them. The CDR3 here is CASSFTKLNTGELFF. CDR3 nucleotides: TGTGCCAGCAGCTTTACTAAATTGAACACCGGGGAGCTGTTTTTT.